The clone carrying this TCR beta chain was seen just once. The data were taken from a study of control samples from healthy donors and cancer patients. Clones were sequenced by immunoSEQ multiplex PCR, and TCRdb holds only the in-frame ones, with some missing. The table shows around 130,000 clones, with approximately 87% occurring only once. Deletions cut 6 bases from V and 1 base from J, with 9 bases between. Germline V gene data show CDR1 as MNHEY and CDR2 as SVGAGI. The CDR3 spans 13 residues. This chain uses TRBV6-5 with TRBJ1-1; no clear D gene. Sequenced material: blood. This clonotype was obtained from a man under 40 in good health. Written as DNA, the CDR3 is TGTGCCAGCAGCTCCTTTCCGAACACTGAAGCTTTCTTT. As protein: CASSSFPNTEAFF.